These 6 T cell receptor beta chains originate from one sample sequenced in a study of blood T cells in healthy people across ages. The authors ran a second PCR of about 6 to 12 cycles using a sample-barcoded 5' primer and a J-beta primer mix. MiXCR was run by TCRdb on the 5' RACE reads, yielding one entry per CDR3 protein. This sample has about 1,600,000 distinct CDR3 sequences, with about 43% found just once. Sequencing was performed on blood. Source of these receptors: a woman between 18 and 29 years old in good health.

A few counts support this clonotype. This chain connects TRBV7-9 to TRBJ2-3; TRBD1 aligns across 9 bases. Germline trimming cut 3 bases from V and 0 bases from J; bases unmatched to any gene: 4. This CDR3 has 16 amino acids. Germline CDR1 reads SEHNR; CDR2 reads FQNEAQ (reference sequence). The CDR3 protein is CASSFTGTGSTDTQYF. DNA of the CDR3: TGTGCCAGCAGCTTCACCGGGACAGGGAGCACAGATACGCAGTATTTT.

There are a few counts of this clonotype. The chain carries TRBV5-1 and TRBJ2-1; D call uncertain. Germline lookup yields CDR1 SGHRS and CDR2 YFSETQ. The CDR3 contains 13 residues. The V and J ends lost 1 base and 5 bases respectively, with 7 bases between them. The CDR3 region is CASSLNRHNEQFF. CDR3 in DNA: TGCGCCAGCAGCTTGAATAGGCACAATGAGCAGTTCTTC.

This clonotype was counted between two and nine times. The chain recombines TRBV5-5 with TRBJ2-1, with 9 bases that match TRBD1. This CDR3 is built from 21 residues. Germline lookup yields CDR1 SGHKS and CDR2 YYEKEE (reference sequence). V dropped 4 bases and J dropped 5; count of bases not matched to a gene: 25. Written as DNA, the CDR3 is TGTGCCAGCAGCCGACTTAAACCGCGGACAGGGGAAGGGATGAGGCACAATGAGCAGTTCTTC. Translating gives CASSRLKPRTGEGMRHNEQFF.

The chain links TRBV9 to TRBJ2-5; D assignment may be TRBD1 or TRBD2 (6 bases each). The length of the CDR3 is 17 residues. The V and J ends lost 3 bases and 1 base respectively, with 19 bases between them. Germline CDR1 is SGDLS and CDR2 is YYNGEE. The CDR3 region is CASSATRGRAGQETQYF. In DNA form, the CDR3 reads TGTGCCAGCAGCGCTACCAGGGGACGAGCGGGCCAAGAGACCCAGTACTTC.

Only a few counts were recorded for this clonotype. The V call is TRBV6-1, the J call TRBJ2-7; D perhaps matches TRBD2 (5 bases). The germline V and J ends were trimmed by 4 bases and 3 bases, with 13 bases remaining between them. The CDR3 has 14 residues. Germline values: CDR1 MNHNS, CDR2 SASEGT. The CDR3 sequence is CASSVRTGSYEQYF. For the CDR3, the DNA is TGTGCCAGCAGTGTCCGGACGGGAAGCTACGAGCAGTACTTC.

V is TRBV9 and J is TRBJ1-2, with TRBD1 matching 7 bases. Unmatched junction bases numbered 5, after V lost 5 bases and J lost 7 bases. The CDR3 length is 12 residues. The germline CDR1 and CDR2 sequences are SGDLS and YYNGEE. The CDR3 region has the DNA TGTGCCAGCAGTGGGACAGTCGGTGGCTACACCTTC. Protein product: CASSGTVGGYTF.